Detailed here is one T cell receptor (beta chain). Its antigen is not identified. The source of the sample is a study of cytomegalovirus exposure and HLA in healthy donors. Notes on the study in general: In vitro data verified a few CMV-associated chains as specific for CMV antigens. The study put 150 to 200 TCR beta chains on its list as cytomegalovirus-associated.

The germline gives CDR1 SNHLY, CDR2 FYNNEI. The CDR3 covers 14 residues. Trimming cost V 4 bases and J 9 bases, with 16 bases left between them. Method: immunoSEQ multiplex PCR; TCRdb's copy keeps in-frame clones and lacks some. The sample lists about 190,000 clones, roughly 84% seen once, with 2.8% in the top ten. The donors were part of the validation cohort, which consisted of some 120 subjects and was separate from the first cohort of hundreds of subjects. This sequence was found in a woman aged 18-30 years in good health and CMV-seropositive. The chain uses TRBV2 and TRBJ2-1, with a tentative D call TRBD2 (5 bases). The sequenced material came from PBMCs. CDR3 sequence reads: CASSVDPSRGEQFF. The CDR3 DNA reads TGTGCCAGCAGTGTTGATCCATCACGGGGTGAGCAGTTCTTC.